Each of the 21 T cell receptor beta chains below was sequenced from the same sample in a study of blood T cell repertoires in COVID-19. Assay: immunoSEQ multiplex PCR; the TCRdb copy retains only in-frame clones and omits some. Among roughly 190,000 clones listed, around 94% were seen once. Sequenced: peripheral blood. Receptors were obtained from a young man with COVID-19, enrolled during active disease.

V usage is TRBV5-1 and J usage is TRBJ1-2, with 8 bases fitting TRBD1. CDR1 and CDR2 (germline): SGHRS, YFSETQ. This CDR3 contains 16 residues. J gave up 4 bases and V 4 bases, and 12 bases lay outside the gene matches. CDR3 coding DNA: TGCGCCAGCAGCAGAATCCGCAGGGGGCGCGGCTATGGCTACACCTTC. It encodes CASSRIRRGRGYGYTF.

The J gene is TRBJ1-3, the V gene TRBV3-1 (or the pseudogene TRBV3-2); D is unclear. The germline V gene encodes CDR1 LGHDT and CDR2 YNNKEL (reference sequence). The CDR3 runs to 14 residues. Trimming stripped 4 bases from V and 3 bases from J, with 10 bases between. CDR3 sequence: CASSPAGYGNTIYF. The CDR3 bases are TGTGCCAGCAGCCCCGCGGGGTATGGAAACACCATATATTTT.

The rearrangement uses TRBV29-1 and TRBJ2-1, with D possibly being TRBD2 (6 bases). The CDR3 is 14 residues long. Between the trimmed V and J ends, which lost 7 bases and 4 bases, there was a span of 17 bases. Per the germline V gene, CDR1 is SQVTM and CDR2 is ANQGSEA. CDR3: CSAGAGTRYNEQFF. CDR3 nucleotides: TGCAGCGCTGGGGCGGGGACGCGGTACAATGAGCAGTTCTTC.

The V gene is TRBV10-1, the J gene TRBJ1-1; D perhaps matches TRBD1 (6 bases). The CDR3 loop spans 16 amino acids. With 2 bases removed from V and 0 bases from J, the gap between germline ends came to 13 bases. Germline V lookup: CDR1 WNHNN, CDR2 SYGVQD (reference sequence). Here the CDR3 reads CASSENPGAMNTEAFF. CDR3 nucleotides: TGCGCCAGCAGTGAGAATCCAGGGGCTATGAACACTGAAGCTTTCTTT.

The J gene is TRBJ2-3, the V gene TRBV27, with 9 bases lining up with TRBD2. J was trimmed by 4 bases and V by 1 base; bases with no gene match: 12. Germline V gives CDR1 MNHEY, CDR2 SMNVEV (reference sequence). The CDR3 runs 18 residues. CDR3 DNA sequence: TGTGCCAGCAGTTTATTTGGCGGGGGGGCCTCAATGGCAGATACGCAGTATTTT. Residues: CASSLFGGGASMADTQYF.

V usage is TRBV5-6 and J usage is TRBJ1-6, with TRBD1 as a possible D gene (6 bases). The germline V gene encodes CDR1 SGHDT and CDR2 YYEEEE. The CDR3 length is 13 residues. Trimming took off 2 bases at V and 10 bases at J, with 10 bases between the two ends. CDR3 coding DNA: TGTGCCAGCAGCTTTCCCAGGGGCTCACCCCTCCACTTT. Protein sequence: CASSFPRGSPLHF.

The V and J genes are TRBV5-1 and TRBJ1-4; D gene unclear. With 0 bases removed from V and 0 bases from J, the gap between germline ends came to 9 bases. Germline V CDR1 and CDR2: SGHRS, YFSETQ. The length of the CDR3 is 16 residues. The CDR3 here is CASSLETVSTNEKLFF. CDR3 sequence (DNA): TGCGCCAGCAGCTTGGAAACAGTCTCAACTAATGAAAAACTGTTTTTT.

This chain's CDR3 is CASSSSDRGNTGELFF. The CDR3 DNA follows: TGTGCCAGCAGCTCCTCGGACAGGGGGAACACCGGGGAGCTGTTTTTT. The chain recombines TRBV7-9 with TRBJ2-2, with TRBD1 matching over 9 bases. Trimming removed 4 bases from V and 1 base from J; junction bases left unmatched: 4. From germline, CDR1 is SEHNR and CDR2 FQNEAQ (reference sequence). CDR3 length equals 16 residues. Full variable domain (remainder filled in from reference TRBV7-9 and TRBJ2-2): DTGVSQNPRHKITKRGQNVTFRCDPISEHNRLYWYRQTLGQGPEFLTYFQNEAQLEKSRLLSDRFSAERPKGSFSTLEIQRTEQGDSAMYLCASSSSDRGNTGELFFGEGSRLTVL.

The chain is built from TRBV3-1 (or the pseudogene TRBV3-2) and TRBJ1-5; no reliable D call. Trimming cost V 1 base and J 1 base, with 8 bases left between them. CDR3 length equals 15 residues. The V gene's germline CDR1 is LGHDT and CDR2 YNNKEL (reference sequence). In DNA form, the CDR3 reads TGTGCCAGCAGCCAAGGAGTCTGGAGCAATCAGCCCCAGCATTTT. It codes for CASSQGVWSNQPQHF.

V usage is TRBV5-1 and J usage is TRBJ1-2, with 8 nucleotides matching TRBD1. Trimming cost V 4 bases and J 5 bases; bases outside gene matches: 7. This CDR3 has 14 residues. The germline gives CDR1 SGHRS, CDR2 YFSETQ. The CDR3 DNA is TGCGCCAGCAGCACGGGGGACAGGCCTTATGGCTACACCTTC. It translates to CASSTGDRPYGYTF.

The chain combines TRBV7-9 with TRBJ1-1; no definite D call. Trimming cost V 1 base and J 0 bases, with 18 bases left between them. In germline, CDR1 is SEHNR, CDR2 FQNEAQ (reference sequence). The CDR3 is 18 residues long. For the CDR3, the DNA is TGTGCCAGCAGCTTAGGAGTCTATAGCTCACCGATGAACACTGAAGCTTTCTTT. Translation gives CASSLGVYSSPMNTEAFF.

This chain uses TRBV11-1 with TRBJ2-5; D gene ambiguous. Germline V gene data show CDR1 as SGHAT and CDR2 as FQDESV (reference sequence). The CDR3 has 13 amino acids. Trimming took off 5 bases at V and 5 bases at J, with 12 bases between the two ends. CDR3 sequence (DNA): TGTGCCAGCAGCCGCACTAATGTGGAGACCCAGTACTTC. Protein product: CASSRTNVETQYF.

The chain joins TRBV4-1 to TRBJ1-1; D not resolved. CDR1 is MGHRA, CDR2 YSYEKL, per germline. The CDR3 loop spans 14 amino acids. V was pared by 1 base and J by 5 bases, with 11 bases between. CDR3 residues: CASSQVGTGTEAFF. The CDR3 DNA reads as TGCGCCAGCAGCCAAGTAGGTACGGGAACTGAAGCTTTCTTT.

The rearrangement links TRBV6-5 to TRBJ1-5; 10 bases align to TRBD1. V lost 8 bases and J lost 5; bases outside the gene matches: 9. This CDR3 contains 15 residues. Germline values: CDR1 MNHEY, CDR2 SVGAGI. The CDR3 nucleotides read TGTGCCAGCCTAATAGACAGGGGGCTCGATCAGCCCCAGCATTTT. Translation gives CASLIDRGLDQPQHF.

V is TRBV20-1 and J is TRBJ2-1; 7 bases are a match to TRBD1. This CDR3 contains 13 residues. Per germline, CDR1 DFQATT and CDR2 SNEGSKA (reference sequence). V lost 3 bases, J lost 6 bases, and 5 bases stayed unmatched. The CDR3 DNA reads TGCAGTGCTAGTAAGGGACAGACCAATGAGCAGTTCTTC. This sequence encodes CSASKGQTNEQFF.

The rearrangement joins TRBV18 to TRBJ2-5; 7 bases agree with TRBD1. Trimming cost V 1 base and J 5 bases; bases outside gene matches: 4. Germline V gene lookup returns CDR1 KGHSH and CDR2 LQKENI. The CDR3 is 14 residues long. CDR3 region: CASSPQGAGETQYF. DNA of the CDR3: TGTGCCAGCTCACCACAGGGGGCCGGTGAGACCCAGTACTTC.

V gene TRBV5-4 combines with J gene TRBJ1-2; D ambiguous. Germline lookup yields CDR1 SGHNT and CDR2 YYREEE (reference sequence). Trimming shortened V by 0 bases and J by 8 bases, and 11 bases separated the two germline ends. CDR3 length: 13 residues. CDR3 sequence reads: CASSLVGPKGYTF. The CDR3 bases are TGTGCCAGCAGCTTGGTGGGCCCTAAGGGCTACACCTTC. Based on the CDR3 plus reference TRBV5-4 and TRBJ1-2, the full variable domain is ETGVTQSPTHLIKTRGQQVTLRCSSQSGHNTVSWYQQALGQGPQFIFQYYREEENGRGNFPPRFSGLQFPNYSSELNVNALELDDSALYLCASSLVGPKGYTFGSGTRLTVV.

The chain recombines TRBV7-6 with TRBJ1-1, with D possibly TRBD1 on 6 matching bases. Trimming took off 0 bases at V and 4 bases at J, with 12 bases between the two ends. This CDR3 spans 15 amino acids. The germline gives CDR1 SGHVS, CDR2 FNYEAQ. CDR3: CASSLAETGSTEAFF. The CDR3 DNA reads as TGTGCCAGCAGCTTAGCGGAGACAGGTAGCACTGAAGCTTTCTTT. The variable domain in full, with the rest retrieved from reference TRBV7-6 and TRBJ1-1, is GAGVSQSPRYKVTKRGQDVALRCDPISGHVSLYWYRQALGQGPEFLTYFNYEAQQDKSGLPNDRFSAERPEGSISTLTIQRTEQRDSAMYRCASSLAETGSTEAFFGQGTRLTVV.

The rearrangement uses TRBV6-5 and TRBJ2-5; 7 nucleotides match TRBD2. CDR3 length: 11 amino acids. The V and J ends lost 8 bases and 4 bases, in that order; junction bases with no gene match: 1. CDR1 MNHEY and CDR2 SVGAGI come from the germline V gene. The CDR3 nucleotides read TGTGCCAGCGGGGGGGGAGAGACCCAGTACTTC. Amino acids: CASGGGETQYF.

The chain recombines TRBV6-6 with TRBJ1-4; D might be TRBD1 (6 bases). The CDR3 contains 15 residues. Germline V gene sequence: CDR1 MNHNY, CDR2 SVGAGI (reference sequence). The V gene lost 0 bases and the J gene lost 4 bases, with 9 bases spanning the gap. The CDR3 reads CASSYSGRGNEKLFF. In nucleotides, the CDR3 is TGTGCCAGCAGTTACTCCGGCAGGGGTAATGAAAAACTGTTTTTT.

The V and J genes are TRBV5-1 and TRBJ2-7; 8 nucleotides line up with TRBD2. Trimming took 3 bases from V and 7 from J; bases not matched to a gene: 15. CDR3 length equals 16 residues. Germline-derived CDR1 and CDR2 are SGHRS and YFSETQ. CDR3 region: CASSSRAGGPVVEQYF. CDR3 DNA sequence: TGCGCCAGCAGCTCCCGGGCGGGGGGCCCGGTAGTTGAGCAGTACTTC.